This is a list of T cell receptor beta chains from one sample in a study of cytomegalovirus exposure and HLA in healthy donors. The repertoire was sequenced with immunoSEQ multiplex PCR; TCRdb's copy has only in-frame clones and lacks some. The repertoire consists of about 130,000 clones, with 89% occurring once and the leading ten covering approximately 10%. Sequenced input: PBMCs. The receptors come from a woman aged 18-29 years in good health and CMV-seropositive. The CDR3 runs from the conserved cysteine through the conserved F or W. The order of the fields is V gene, D gene, clone size, J gene, CDR3 length, CDR3 protein, CDR3 DNA. A D gene is named only where the DNA matches it firmly. Only part of the rows carry a size: once, few, many, or a class if the clone is expanded.

V: TRBV5-6
D: NA
size: NA
J: TRBJ2-1
length: 14
CDR3: CASSLPTGLNEQFF
DNA: TGTGCCAGCAGCTTACCCACAGGGTTGAATGAGCAGTTCTTC

V: TRBV7-2
D: NA
size: NA
J: TRBJ2-5
length: 14
CDR3: CASSPAASDKTQYF
DNA: TGTGCCAGCAGCCCGGCGGCTAGCGATAAGACCCAGTACTTC

V: TRBV28
D: NA
size: NA
J: TRBJ1-2
length: 14
CDR3: CASSYGGQLYGYTF
DNA: TGTGCCAGCAGTTACGGAGGACAGCTCTATGGCTACACCTTC

V: TRBV6-5
D: NA
size: NA
J: TRBJ1-3
length: 15
CDR3: CASSRTVDSGNTIYF
DNA: TGTGCCAGCAGCCGTACAGTGGACTCTGGAAACACCATATATTTT

V: TRBV6-1
D: TRBD2
size: NA
J: TRBJ2-5
length: 15
CDR3: CASSRGGGEGETQYF
DNA: TGTGCCAGCAGCCGCGGGGGGGGCGAAGGAGAGACCCAGTACTTC

V: TRBV28
D: TRBD1
size: NA
J: TRBJ1-2
length: 14
CDR3: CASSGQGEDYGYTF
DNA: TGTGCCAGCAGCGGACAGGGAGAGGACTATGGCTACACCTTC

V: TRBV2
D: NA
size: NA
J: TRBJ2-5
length: 12
CDR3: CASSVDQETQYF
DNA: TGTGCCAGCAGTGTCGACCAAGAGACCCAGTACTTC

V: TRBV6-5
D: NA
size: NA
J: TRBJ1-1
length: 13
CDR3: CASSYGAAPEAFF
DNA: TGTGCCAGCAGTTACGGGGCCGCCCCTGAAGCTTTCTTT

V: TRBV4-3
D: TRBD2
size: NA
J: TRBJ2-1
length: 16
CDR3: CASSQGPSGGRNEQFF
DNA: TGCGCCAGCAGCCAAGGGCCTAGCGGGGGCAGGAATGAGCAGTTCTTC

V: TRBV6-6
D: TRBD2
size: once
J: TRBJ2-2
length: 16
CDR3: CATAPSGGANTGELFF
DNA: TGTGCCACCGCCCCTAGCGGGGGGGCAAACACCGGGGAGCTGTTTTTT

V: TRBV5-4
D: TRBD1
size: NA
J: TRBJ2-1
length: 17
CDR3: CASSSKRQGGSYNEQFF
DNA: TGTGCCAGCAGCTCAAAGCGACAGGGGGGGTCCTACAATGAGCAGTTCTTC

V: TRBV5-5
D: TRBD1
size: NA
J: TRBJ1-2
length: 13
CDR3: CASSGTANYGYTF
DNA: TGTGCCAGCAGTGGGACAGCTAACTATGGCTACACCTTC

V: TRBV4-3
D: NA
size: NA
J: TRBJ2-2
length: 17
CDR3: CASSQAEAGSNTGELFF
DNA: TGCGCCAGCAGCCAAGCGGAGGCGGGATCGAACACCGGGGAGCTGTTTTTT

V: TRBV14
D: TRBD2
size: NA
J: TRBJ2-2
length: 17
CDR3: CASSQARGRDLPGELFF
DNA: TGTGCCAGCAGCCAAGCCCGGGGGAGGGATTTGCCCGGGGAGCTGTTTTTT

V: TRBV6-5
D: NA
size: NA
J: TRBJ1-5
length: 15
CDR3: CASRLQGNSNQPQHF
DNA: TGTGCCAGCAGGCTACAGGGAAATAGCAATCAGCCCCAGCATTTT

V: TRBV19
D: NA
size: NA
J: TRBJ2-3
length: 20
CDR3: CASSIRRPGLSAQMGDTQYF
DNA: TGTGCCAGTAGTATACGGCGCCCGGGGTTGAGCGCACAAATGGGAGATACGCAGTATTTT

V: TRBV4-2
D: TRBD1
size: NA
J: TRBJ1-1
length: 17
CDR3: CASSQDLPGGLPTEAFF
DNA: TGTGCCAGCAGCCAAGATTTGCCAGGGGGTTTACCCACTGAAGCTTTCTTT

V: TRBV30
D: NA
size: NA
J: TRBJ2-7
length: 12
CDR3: CAWNREPYEQYF
DNA: TGTGCCTGGAACAGGGAACCCTACGAGCAGTACTTC

V: TRBV11-2
D: NA
size: NA
J: TRBJ1-2
length: 17
CDR3: CASSSVKAGPKTDGYTF
DNA: TGTGCCAGCAGCTCCGTTAAGGCGGGACCAAAGACCGATGGCTACACCTTC

V: TRBV2
D: TRBD1
size: once
J: TRBJ1-6
length: 13
CDR3: CARGDRGNSPLHF
DNA: TGTGCCAGAGGGGACAGGGGGAATTCACCCCTCCACTTT

V: TRBV11-2
D: TRBD1
size: NA
J: TRBJ2-1
length: 13
CDR3: CASSLGQGNEQFF
DNA: TGTGCCAGCAGCCTCGGACAGGGCAATGAGCAGTTCTTC

V: TRBV19
D: NA
size: NA
J: TRBJ1-6
length: 16
CDR3: CASSSSGLGRNSPLHF
DNA: TGTGCCAGTAGTTCGTCCGGACTGGGGAGGAATTCACCCCTCCACTTT

V: TRBV9
D: TRBD2
size: NA
J: TRBJ2-2
length: 17
CDR3: CASSVALAGSNTGELFF
DNA: TGTGCCAGCAGCGTAGCTCTAGCGGGGAGTAACACCGGGGAGCTGTTTTTT

V: TRBV5-1
D: NA
size: NA
J: TRBJ1-1
length: 13
CDR3: CASSDLPGTEAFF
DNA: TGCGCCAGCAGCGACCTCCCAGGCACTGAAGCTTTCTTT

V: TRBV19
D: NA
size: NA
J: TRBJ1-6
length: 12
CDR3: CASRSGSSPLHF
DNA: TGTGCCAGTAGGTCGGGAAGCTCACCCCTCCACTTT

V: TRBV28
D: TRBD2
size: NA
J: TRBJ2-5
length: 18
CDR3: CASSSQGLAGGPQETQYF
DNA: TGTGCCAGCAGTTCACAGGGACTAGCGGGGGGGCCGCAAGAGACCCAGTACTTC

V: TRBV6-5
D: NA
size: once
J: TRBJ1-2
length: 12
CDR3: CASTAGNYGYTF
DNA: TGTGCCAGCACTGCGGGGAACTATGGCTACACCTTC

V: TRBV28
D: TRBD1
size: NA
J: TRBJ2-3
length: 18
CDR3: CASSLGTGGSSEWDTQYF
DNA: TGTGCCAGCAGTCTAGGGACAGGGGGCTCGTCTGAGTGGGATACGCAGTATTTT

V: TRBV5-8
D: TRBD1
size: few
J: TRBJ1-2
length: 16
CDR3: CASKGTGDSSPYGYTF
DNA: TGTGCCAGCAAGGGGACAGGGGACTCCTCGCCCTATGGCTACACCTTC

V: TRBV6-5
D: TRBD1
size: NA
J: TRBJ2-7
length: 14
CDR3: CASREGQGYYEQYF
DNA: TGTGCCAGCAGGGAAGGACAGGGATACTACGAGCAGTACTTC

V: TRBV7-6
D: NA
size: NA
J: TRBJ1-4
length: 15
CDR3: CASSLGEAPNEKLFF
DNA: TGTGCCAGCAGCCTAGGGGAGGCGCCTAATGAAAAACTGTTTTTT

V: TRBV6-5
D: NA
size: NA
J: TRBJ1-2
length: 14
CDR3: CASSPGVTNYGYTF
DNA: TGTGCCAGCAGTCCAGGGGTCACTAACTATGGCTACACCTTC

V: TRBV11-3
D: NA
size: NA
J: TRBJ2-3
length: 12
CDR3: CASSLRTDTQYF
DNA: TGTGCCAGCAGCTTAAGAACTGATACGCAGTATTTT

V: TRBV10-3
D: TRBD2
size: few
J: TRBJ2-2
length: 15
CDR3: CAISGTSGNTGELFF
DNA: TGTGCCATCAGTGGGACTAGCGGTAACACCGGGGAGCTGTTTTTT

V: TRBV15
D: TRBD2
size: NA
J: TRBJ2-7
length: 21
CDR3: CATSSYGQGLSVTSGNYEQYF
DNA: TGTGCCACCAGCAGTTATGGACAGGGTCTCAGTGTTACTAGCGGGAACTACGAGCAGTACTTC

V: TRBV27
D: NA
size: NA
J: TRBJ2-7
length: 13
CDR3: CASSSSPAYEQYF
DNA: TGTGCCAGCAGTTCCTCCCCAGCCTACGAGCAGTACTTC

V: TRBV6-5
D: TRBD1
size: NA
J: TRBJ1-2
length: 13
CDR3: CASSRQGAWGYTF
DNA: TGTGCCAGCAGTCGACAGGGGGCCTGGGGCTACACCTTC

V: TRBV28
D: TRBD1
size: NA
J: TRBJ1-2
length: 15
CDR3: CASSPRTGGAYGYTF
DNA: TGTGCCAGCAGTCCCCGGACAGGGGGTGCCTATGGCTACACCTTC

V: TRBV9
D: NA
size: few
J: TRBJ1-2
length: 10
CDR3: CASRSRALTF
DNA: TGTGCCAGCAGATCGAGAGCTCTCACCTTC

V: TRBV27
D: NA
size: NA
J: TRBJ1-2
length: 14
CDR3: CASTSQGGGYGYTF
DNA: TGTGCCAGCACTTCCCAGGGAGGGGGCTATGGCTACACCTTC

V: TRBV29-1
D: TRBD1
size: NA
J: TRBJ1-4
length: 14
CDR3: CSVLLRDRGGKLFF
DNA: TGCAGCGTTCTCCTCCGGGACAGGGGCGGAAAACTGTTTTTT

V: TRBV5-6
D: TRBD1
size: NA
J: TRBJ2-4
length: 15
CDR3: CASSFWGQVKNIQYF
DNA: TGTGCCAGCAGCTTTTGGGGACAGGTGAAAAACATTCAGTACTTC

V: TRBV6-5
D: NA
size: NA
J: TRBJ2-1
length: 12
CDR3: CASSYSDRQQFF
DNA: TGTGCCAGCAGTTACTCGGACAGACAGCAGTTCTTC

V: TRBV6-6
D: TRBD1
size: once
J: TRBJ2-7
length: 13
CDR3: CASRGQGAYEQYF
DNA: TGTGCCAGCAGGGGACAGGGGGCATACGAGCAGTACTTC

V: TRBV5-5
D: NA
size: NA
J: TRBJ2-1
length: 13
CDR3: CASSLTVYNEQFF
DNA: TGTGCCAGCAGCCTTACAGTCTACAATGAGCAGTTCTTC

V: TRBV10-1
D: NA
size: NA
J: TRBJ1-6
length: 16
CDR3: CASSEEGTDYNSPLHF
DNA: TGCGCCAGCAGTGAGGAGGGGACTGATTATAATTCACCCCTCCACTTT

V: TRBV4-1
D: TRBD1
size: NA
J: TRBJ2-3
length: 18
CDR3: CASSARTGDSLFTDTQYF
DNA: TGCGCCAGCAGCGCCCGGACAGGGGACTCCCTGTTCACAGATACGCAGTATTTT

V: TRBV5-8
D: NA
size: once
J: TRBJ1-5
length: 16
CDR3: CASSLPPQGSHQPQHF
DNA: TGTGCCAGCAGCTTACCACCACAGGGTTCTCATCAGCCCCAGCATTTT

V: TRBV19
D: NA
size: NA
J: TRBJ1-4
length: 14
CDR3: CASGFGERNEKLFF
DNA: TGTGCCAGTGGGTTCGGAGAGAGGAATGAAAAACTGTTTTTT

V: TRBV7-9
D: TRBD1
size: NA
J: TRBJ1-6
length: 17
CDR3: CASSFRDSRRGSLALHF
DNA: TGTGCCAGCAGCTTTAGGGACAGCCGACGGGGGTCGTTGGCCCTCCACTTT

V: TRBV28
D: NA
size: once
J: TRBJ1-6
length: 15
CDR3: CASSLGDRNNSPLHF
DNA: TGTGCCAGCAGTTTAGGAGACAGAAATAATTCACCCCTCCACTTT

V: TRBV9
D: TRBD2
size: NA
J: TRBJ2-3
length: 15
CDR3: CASVPAGGVTDTQYF
DNA: TGTGCCAGTGTCCCAGCGGGGGGAGTCACAGATACGCAGTATTTT

V: TRBV21-1
D: NA
size: NA
J: TRBJ2-3
length: 12
CDR3: CASSNLADTQYF
DNA: TGTGCCAGCAGCAATTTAGCAGATACGCAGTATTTT

V: TRBV28
D: NA
size: NA
J: TRBJ2-3
length: 21
CDR3: CASSFSGLGQIDLTHGDTQYF
DNA: TGTGCCAGCAGTTTTTCAGGTCTCGGACAGATAGATCTAACTCATGGAGATACGCAGTATTTT

V: TRBV4-2
D: TRBD1
size: once
J: TRBJ1-4
length: 17
CDR3: CASGRRPDRGTNEKLFF
DNA: TGTGCCAGCGGTCGGAGACCGGACAGGGGAACTAATGAAAAACTGTTTTTT